The sequence of this T cell receptor (beta chain) was determined in a study of shared clonotypes between healthy human individuals. The authors split each subset's genomic DNA evenly across several immunoSEQ plates. Unsorted PBMC replicate PCRs drew on around 300 ng DNA, representing some 28,000 T cell genomes. The assay was immunoSEQ multiplex PCR, and TCRdb's table has in-frame clones only and misses some. The sample lists more than 400,000 clones; around 73% were seen once. The CDR3 sequence is 15 residues long. With V trimmed by 2 bases and J by 4 bases, 0 bases remained unmatched. The germline V gene has CDR1 MRHNA and CDR2 SNTAGT. This clone has only a few counts.

The rearrangement uses TRBV6-4 and TRBJ2-3; 13 positions match TRBD2. This receptor was identified in a woman in her thirties or forties in good health. Some clones in this sample may be carry-over from other donors' samples. Sequences were obtained from PBMCs. CDR3 sequence reads: CASSDGTSGADTQYF. CDR3 DNA: TGTGCCAGCAGTGACGGGACTAGCGGGGCAGATACGCAGTATTTT.